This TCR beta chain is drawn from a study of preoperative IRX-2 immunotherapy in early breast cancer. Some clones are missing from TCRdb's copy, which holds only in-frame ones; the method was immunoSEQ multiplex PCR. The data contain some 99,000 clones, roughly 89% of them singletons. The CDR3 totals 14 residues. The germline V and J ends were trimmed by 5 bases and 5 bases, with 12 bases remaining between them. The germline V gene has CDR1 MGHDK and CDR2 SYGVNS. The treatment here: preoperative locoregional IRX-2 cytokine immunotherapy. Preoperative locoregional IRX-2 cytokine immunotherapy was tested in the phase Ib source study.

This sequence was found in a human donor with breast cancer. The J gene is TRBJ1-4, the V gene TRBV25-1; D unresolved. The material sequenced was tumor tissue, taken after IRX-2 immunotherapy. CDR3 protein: CASSNRELNEKLFF. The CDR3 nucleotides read TGTGCCAGCAGTAACCGAGAGTTGAATGAAAAACTGTTTTTT.